Below are 23 T cell receptor beta chains sequenced from a single sample in a study of OX40 agonist ivuxolimab in advanced cancers. The repertoire was sequenced with immunoSEQ multiplex PCR; TCRdb's copy has only in-frame clones and lacks some. The table records tens of thousands of clones, approximately 91% of them present only once. The sequencing used CD4+ or CD8+ T cells sorted from blood, collected in a trial of the OX40 agonist ivuxolimab. The receptors were gathered from an adult with an advanced solid tumor such as melanoma, head and neck, liver or kidney cancer.

A remark on this clone: At one of its ends the junction is not consistent with the germline gene, which may arise from a read error. V gene TRBV7-7 combines with J gene TRBJ2-5; perhaps TRBD1 as D (5 bases). The end of the DNA aligns better with TRBJ2-7, so the J call may be wrong. The CDR3 totals 15 residues. From germline, CDR1 is SSHAT and CDR2 FNYEAQ (reference sequence). The CDR3 here is CASSLGLDNHYEQYF. The CDR3 bases are TGTGCTAGCAGCTTAGGGCTGGACAACCACTACGAGCAGTACTTC.

This clone is termed medium-sized (0.01 to 0.1%). V gene TRBV6-4 combines with J gene TRBJ2-2; TRBD2 agrees at 7 bases. Germline trimming cut 4 bases from V and 4 bases from J; bases unmatched to any gene: 0. This CDR3 region has 13 residues. The germline V gene encodes CDR1 MRHNA and CDR2 SNTAGT. The CDR3 reads CASSGGSTGELFF. In DNA form, the CDR3 reads TGTGCCAGCAGTGGCGGGAGCACCGGGGAGCTGTTTTTT.

This clone showed up just once. The V call is TRBV6-5, the J call TRBJ1-1, with a tentative D call TRBD1 (5 bases). CDR1 and CDR2 (germline): MNHEY, SVGAGI. The CDR3 totals 13 residues. The V end was cut by 6 bases, the J end by 2 bases, with 10 bases between. The CDR3 loop reads CASSLGHNTEAFF. In nucleotides, the CDR3 is TGTGCCAGCAGCCTTGGACATAACACTGAAGCTTTCTTT.

Notes on this clone: Additional DNA sequences in this sample encode the identical CDR3. The chain uses TRBV11-2 and TRBJ2-5, with 14 bases matching TRBD2. V shed 5 bases and J 3 bases; nucleotides not matched to a gene: 2. Germline values: CDR1 SGHAT, CDR2 FQNNGV. CDR3 size: 15 residues. In nucleotides, the CDR3 is TGTGCCAGCAGCCCGGGACTAGCGGGAGAAGAGACCCAGTACTTC. Translating it yields CASSPGLAGEETQYF.

The V gene is TRBV11-2, the J gene TRBJ2-5, with D possibly TRBD1 on 5 matching bases. V lost 4 bases and J 2 bases, leaving 17 bases between the germline ends. The CDR3 sequence is 16 residues long. Germline assignment: CDR1 SGHAT and CDR2 FQNNGV. This CDR3 is CASSSTDRTRQETQYF. The CDR3 nucleotides read TGTGCCAGCAGCTCGACCGACCGGACAAGACAAGAGACCCAGTACTTC.

The chain has TRBV9 and TRBJ2-1; 8 bases are a match to TRBD1. The CDR3 runs to 12 residues. Germline CDR1 reads SGDLS; CDR2 reads YYNGEE. Trimming cost V 4 bases and J 8 bases; bases outside gene matches: 2. The CDR3 sequence: CASSSGGHEQFF. Here the CDR3 DNA reads TGTGCCAGCAGCTCAGGGGGCCATGAGCAGTTCTTC. Full variable domain (rest looked up from reference TRBV9 and TRBJ2-1): DSGVTQTPKHLITATGQRVTLRCSPRSGDLSVYWYQQSLDQGLQFLIQYYNGEERAKGNILERFSAQQFPDLHSELNLSSLELGDSALYFCASSSGGHEQFFGPGTRLTVL.

The V call is TRBV9, the J call TRBJ2-1; D is perhaps TRBD1 or TRBD2 (6 bases each). Trimming cost V 0 bases and J 4 bases, with 14 bases left between them. The CDR3 has 16 residues. Per the germline V gene, CDR1 is SGDLS and CDR2 is YYNGEE. The CDR3 here is CASSVAGGQAYNEQFF. In DNA form, the CDR3 reads TGTGCCAGCAGCGTAGCTGGGGGGCAAGCGTACAATGAGCAGTTCTTC.

The chain couples TRBV6-6 to TRBJ1-1; D uncertain. CDR3 length equals 15 residues. Germline V gene sequence: CDR1 MNHNY, CDR2 SVGAGI (reference sequence). V lost 2 bases and J 6 bases, leaving 16 bases between the germline ends. The CDR3 is CASSYDGRKGAEAFF. CDR3 in DNA: TGTGCCAGCAGTTACGATGGCAGAAAAGGTGCTGAAGCTTTCTTT.

The CDR3 DNA reads as TGCGCCAGCAGCTATAGGGGTTCCGGGGAGCTGTTTTTT. Its protein is CASSYRGSGELFF. This rearrangement joins TRBV5-1 to TRBJ2-2; tentative D call: TRBD1 (5 bases). V gave up 3 bases and J gave up 6 bases, with 9 bases separating them. In germline, CDR1 is SGHRS, CDR2 YFSETQ. The CDR3 length is 13 residues. The full variable domain, completed using reference TRBV5-1 and TRBJ2-2, is KAGVTQTPRYLIKTRGQQVTLSCSPISGHRSVSWYQQTPGQGLQFLFEYFSETQRNKGNFPGRFSGRQFSNSRSEMNVSTLELGDSALYLCASSYRGSGELFFGEGSRLTVL.

This chain joins TRBV5-6 and TRBJ2-7; D is possibly TRBD2 (5 bases). V lost 4 bases to trimming and J lost 5 bases, with 13 bases between them. This CDR3 region has 13 residues. Germline loops: CDR1 SGHDT, CDR2 YYEEEE. This CDR3 reads CASSIGGSHEQYF. The CDR3 nucleotides read TGTGCCAGCAGCATTGGCGGGTCCCACGAGCAGTACTTC.

This clone was observed a handful of times. The chain carries TRBV30 and TRBJ2-7, with a possible D match to TRBD2 (5 bases). Germline V gene data show CDR1 as GTSNPN and CDR2 as SVGIG (reference sequence). The CDR3 consists of 14 residues. V was cut by 4 bases and J by 2 bases, with 15 bases left in between. CDR3 in amino acids: CAWTSTTLPYEQYF. CDR3 sequence (DNA): TGTGCCTGGACTAGCACAACCCTCCCCTACGAGCAGTACTTC.

The genes are TRBV6-1 and TRBJ2-7, with D possibly TRBD2 on 5 matching bases. Trimming stripped 7 bases from V and 4 bases from J, with 14 bases between. The germline V gene encodes CDR1 MNHNS and CDR2 SASEGT. This CDR3 region has 13 residues. The chain's CDR3 is CASNYRGSYEQYF. The CDR3 coding sequence is TGTGCCAGCAACTATCGGGGTTCGTACGAGCAGTACTTC.

With respect to this clone: The junction and the germline gene differ at one end; a read error may be behind it. The rearrangement uses TRBV7-9 and TRBJ2-1, with 10 bases fitting TRBD2. The CDR3 runs 15 residues. Germline V CDR1 and CDR2: SEHNR, FQNEAQ (reference sequence). In nucleotides, the CDR3 is TGTGCCAGCAGGAGGACTAGCGGCCTATACAATGAGCAATTCTTC. Translating gives CASRRTSGLYNEQFF. The whole variable domain, filled in from reference TRBV7-9 and TRBJ2-1, reads DTGVSQNPRHKITKRGQNVTFRCDPISEHNRLYWYRQTLGQGPEFLTYFQNEAQLEKSRLLSDRFSAERPKGSFSTLEIQRTEQGDSAMYLCASRRTSGLYNEQFFGPGTRLTVL.

The chain joins TRBV4-3 to TRBJ2-7; 10 nucleotides match TRBD2. The CDR3 length is 14 residues. The germline gives CDR1 LGHNA, CDR2 YSLEER. The V gene end was trimmed by 4 bases and the J gene end by 4 bases; junction bases not matched to a gene: 4. The CDR3 reads CASSPSSGSYEQYF. The CDR3 nucleotides read TGCGCCAGCAGCCCCTCTAGCGGGAGTTACGAGCAGTACTTC.

At least ten counts were recorded for this clone. The chain employs TRBV4-2 and TRBJ1-5; 7 nucleotides line up with TRBD1. CDR1 and CDR2 (germline): LGHNA, YNFKEQ. The CDR3 totals 14 residues. J lost 6 bases, V lost 4 bases, and 6 bases had no gene match. Here the CDR3 reads CASSRGTDFQPQHF. The CDR3 DNA reads TGTGCCAGCAGCCGAGGGACAGATTTTCAGCCCCAGCATTTT.

The rearrangement joins TRBV28 to TRBJ2-7, with TRBD2 matching over 10 bases. Germline V lookup: CDR1 MDHEN, CDR2 SYDVKM. This CDR3 is built from 15 residues. Losses at the gene ends were 5 bases for V and 2 bases for J; bases not matched to a gene: 6. The CDR3 sequence: CASSDSGRLTYEQYF. The CDR3, as DNA: TGTGCCAGCAGTGATAGCGGGAGGTTGACCTACGAGCAGTACTTC.

The rearrangement uses TRBV28 and TRBJ2-1; TRBD1 aligns across 8 bases. CDR1 MDHEN and CDR2 SYDVKM come from the germline V gene. V gave up 5 bases and J gave up 4 bases; unmatched junction bases: 7. The CDR3 loop spans 15 amino acids. The CDR3 sequence: CASSGIGQGYNEQFF. Written as DNA, the CDR3 is TGTGCCAGCAGTGGAATTGGACAGGGATACAATGAGCAGTTCTTC.

The rearrangement uses TRBV5-4 and TRBJ1-5; 7 bases fit TRBD1. The germline V gene has CDR1 SGHNT and CDR2 YYREEE (reference sequence). The V segment lost 3 bases and the J segment 4 bases; nucleotides outside the gene matches: 4. The CDR3 covers 14 residues. CDR3 residues: CASSSGTENQPQHF. As DNA, the CDR3 is TGTGCCAGCAGCTCCGGGACAGAAAATCAGCCCCAGCATTTT.

The chain employs TRBV4-1 and TRBJ2-7; no definite D call. Per germline, CDR1 MGHRA and CDR2 YSYEKL. The CDR3 consists of 14 residues. Trimming shortened V by 2 bases and J by 2 bases, and 10 bases separated the two germline ends. The chain's CDR3 is CASSQQLTPYEQYF. CDR3 DNA sequence: TGCGCCAGCAGCCAACAATTAACCCCCTACGAGCAGTACTTC.

The CDR3 here is CASSLNRAESSYEQYF. DNA of the CDR3: TGTGCCAGCAGTTTAAACCGGGCCGAAAGCTCCTACGAGCAGTACTTC. This chain uses TRBV6-5 with TRBJ2-7, with no clear D. CDR1 and CDR2 (germline): MNHEY, SVGAGI. Trimming pared 4 bases from V and 0 bases from J, leaving 16 bases between. This CDR3 spans 16 amino acids.

This chain uses TRBV13 with TRBJ2-7; 7 nucleotides line up with TRBD2. CDR1 and CDR2 from the germline V gene are PRHDT and FYEKMQ (reference sequence). The length of the CDR3 is 15 residues. J gave up 5 bases and V 5 bases, and 12 bases lay outside the gene matches. CDR3: CASSPSGKAGDEQYF. Written as DNA, the CDR3 is TGTGCCAGCAGCCCGAGCGGGAAAGCGGGCGACGAGCAGTACTTC. Together with reference TRBV13 and TRBJ2-7, the CDR3 gives the full variable domain: AAGVIQSPRHLIKEKRETATLKCYPIPRHDTVYWYQQGPGQDPQFLISFYEKMQSDKGSIPDRFSAQQFSDYHSELNMSSLELGDSALYFCASSPSGKAGDEQYFGPGTRLTVT.

This sequence joins TRBV28 and TRBJ2-1; 9 bases fit TRBD1. The CDR3 contains 14 residues. The V segment lost 6 bases and the J segment 5 bases; nucleotides outside the gene matches: 5. Looked up from germline, CDR1 is MDHEN and CDR2 is SYDVKM. The CDR3 region is CASSWTGVDNEQFF. In DNA, the CDR3 is TGTGCCAGCAGCTGGACAGGGGTGGACAATGAGCAGTTCTTC. Looking up the rest from reference TRBV28 and TRBJ2-1 gives the full variable domain: DVKVTQSSRYLVKRTGEKVFLECVQDMDHENMFWYRQDPGLGLRLIYFSYDVKMKEKGDIPEGYSVSREKKERFSLILESASTNQTSMYLCASSWTGVDNEQFFGPGTRLTVL.

The J gene is TRBJ2-2, the V gene TRBV15, with 7 positions matching TRBD2. The CDR3 runs 18 residues. Germline CDR1 LNHNV, CDR2 YYDKDF (reference sequence). V shed 3 bases and J 2 bases; nucleotides not matched to a gene: 12. CDR3 residues: CATSSLPGEGENTGELFF. The CDR3 nucleotides read TGTGCCACCAGCAGTCTTCCGGGGGAGGGCGAAAACACCGGGGAGCTGTTTTTT.